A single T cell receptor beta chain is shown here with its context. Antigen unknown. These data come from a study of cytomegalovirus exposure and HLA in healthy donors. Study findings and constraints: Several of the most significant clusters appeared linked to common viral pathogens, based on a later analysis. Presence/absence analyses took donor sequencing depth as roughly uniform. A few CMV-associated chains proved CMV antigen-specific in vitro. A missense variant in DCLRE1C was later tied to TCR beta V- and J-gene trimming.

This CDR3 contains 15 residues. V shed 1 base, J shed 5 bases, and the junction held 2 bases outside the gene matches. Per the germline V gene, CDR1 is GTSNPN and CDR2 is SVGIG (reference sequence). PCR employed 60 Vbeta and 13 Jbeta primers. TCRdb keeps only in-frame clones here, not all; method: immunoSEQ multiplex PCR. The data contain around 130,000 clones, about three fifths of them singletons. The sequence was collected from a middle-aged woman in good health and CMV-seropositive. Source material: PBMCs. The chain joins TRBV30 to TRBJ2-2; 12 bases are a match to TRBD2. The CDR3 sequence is CAWSGLAGVTGELFF. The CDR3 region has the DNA TGTGCCTGGAGTGGACTAGCGGGGGTAACCGGGGAGCTGTTTTTT.